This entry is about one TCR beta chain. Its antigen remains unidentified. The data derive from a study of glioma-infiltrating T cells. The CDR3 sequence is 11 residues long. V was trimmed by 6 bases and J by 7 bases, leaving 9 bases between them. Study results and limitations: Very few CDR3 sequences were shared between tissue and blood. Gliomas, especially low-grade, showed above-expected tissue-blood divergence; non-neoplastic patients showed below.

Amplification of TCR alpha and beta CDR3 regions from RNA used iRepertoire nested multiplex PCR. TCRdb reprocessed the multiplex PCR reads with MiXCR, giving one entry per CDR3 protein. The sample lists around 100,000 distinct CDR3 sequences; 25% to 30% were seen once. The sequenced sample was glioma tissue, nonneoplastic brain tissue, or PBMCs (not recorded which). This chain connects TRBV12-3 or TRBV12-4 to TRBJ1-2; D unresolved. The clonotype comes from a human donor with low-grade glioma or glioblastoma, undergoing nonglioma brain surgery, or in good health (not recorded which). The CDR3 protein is CASSSAFGYTF. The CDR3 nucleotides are TGTGCCAGCAGCTCCGCCTTTGGCTACACCTTC.